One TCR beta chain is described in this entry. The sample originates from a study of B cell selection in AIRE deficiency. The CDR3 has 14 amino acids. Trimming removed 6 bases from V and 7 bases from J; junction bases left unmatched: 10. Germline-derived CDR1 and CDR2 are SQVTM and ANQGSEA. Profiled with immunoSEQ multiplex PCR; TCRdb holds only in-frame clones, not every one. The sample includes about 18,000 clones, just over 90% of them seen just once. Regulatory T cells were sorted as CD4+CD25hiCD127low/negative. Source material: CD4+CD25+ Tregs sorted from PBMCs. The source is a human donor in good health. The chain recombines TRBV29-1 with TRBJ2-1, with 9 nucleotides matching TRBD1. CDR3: CSVLPGQGGNEQFF. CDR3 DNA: TGCAGCGTACTCCCGGGACAGGGAGGGAATGAGCAGTTCTTC.